This T cell receptor (beta chain) was sequenced for a study of T cell responses to AZD1222 COVID-19 vaccine. The study's findings and limits: With dominance at 160-218 and 743-854, vaccine-associated CD4 TCRs spanned spike. The study identified only a handful of AZD1222 recipients as seropositive at baseline. Variant regions that are unmutated are reportedly the target of nearly half of spike-specific TCRs.

Notes on this clone: Its antigen remains unknown. At one end, the junction sequence differs from germline, possibly due to a read error.

TCRdb's table, derived via immunoSEQ multiplex PCR, lists solely in-frame clones and lacks some. This sample has some 110,000 clones; roughly 89% occur once, and the top ten carry roughly 7.1%. Second-dose groups at about 4 or about 12 weeks were pooled. The origin of this receptor is an adult who received the AZD1222 COVID-19 vaccine. Sample: peripheral blood, taken 28 days after the second AZD1222 dose.

The CDR3 sequence is CANSFDRGLGYTF. The CDR3 coding sequence is TGTGCCAACAGTTTCGACAGGGGGCTTGGCTACACCTTC. The gene calls are TRBV12-3 or TRBV12-4 and TRBJ1-2; 10 nucleotides line up with TRBD1. CDR3 length: 13 residues.